This T cell receptor beta chain appears in the sequencing data of a study of glioma-infiltrating T cells after dendritic cell vaccination. The study's findings and limits: Estimated pretreatment TIL content predicted outcome after dendritic cell vaccination. The cohort had few patients with full blood and tumor sets.

Of note for this clone: Its specificity is unknown.

Assay used: immunoSEQ multiplex PCR; TCRdb lists only in-frame clones, some missing. In the table there are under 100,000 clones, more than 70% of which are singletons. V was clipped by 6 bases and J by 7 bases; unmatched bases: 4. Germline V lookup: CDR1 LNHDA, CDR2 SQIVND (reference sequence). CDR3 length equals 13 residues. Before vaccination, two weeks after the third vaccination, and at progression, PBMC were collected. The genes are TRBV19 and TRBJ2-1, with TRBD1 matching over 9 bases. This TCR was recovered from a human donor with glioblastoma. The starting material was blood, obtained before dendritic cell vaccination. CDR3 protein: CASRDRGLNEQFF. The CDR3, as DNA: TGTGCCAGTAGGGACAGGGGACTGAATGAGCAGTTCTTC.